This is a list of T cell receptor beta chains from one sample in a study of post-analysis software for immune sequencing data. One entry per CDR3 protein, called by TCRdb with MiXCR from the PCR reads. The repertoire has hundreds of thousands of distinct CDR3 sequences, less than 45% of them found once; the top ten carry 9.5% to 13%. The specimen sequenced was blood. These receptors were taken from a girl under 18 with multiple sclerosis. Both conserved end residues are part of each CDR3. Fields, in order: D gene, clone size, V gene, J gene, CDR3 protein, CDR3 DNA. A D gene is named only where the DNA matches it firmly. Part of the rows lack a size; the others show once, few, many or a class for expanded clones.

D gene: NA; clone size: NA; V gene: TRBV20-1; J gene: TRBJ2-6; CDR3 protein: CSASNASSGANVLTF; CDR3 DNA: TGCAGTGCCTCGAACGCGAGCTCTGGGGCCAACGTCCTGACTTTC
D gene: TRBD1; clone size: NA; V gene: TRBV28; J gene: TRBJ2-5; CDR3 protein: CASSRGQGFVRETQYF; CDR3 DNA: TGTGCCAGCAGTCGAGGACAGGGTTTCGTCAGAGAGACCCAGTACTTC
D gene: NA; clone size: few; V gene: TRBV4-3; J gene: TRBJ2-1; CDR3 protein: CASSQDGQARYNEQFF; CDR3 DNA: TGCGCCAGCAGCCAAGATGGGCAGGCGAGGTACAATGAGCAGTTCTTC
D gene: TRBD2; clone size: NA; V gene: TRBV4-2; J gene: TRBJ2-1; CDR3 protein: CASSQELAGHYNEQFF; CDR3 DNA: TGTGCCAGCAGCCAAGAACTAGCGGGCCACTACAACGAGCAGTTCTTC
D gene: NA; clone size: NA; V gene: TRBV21-1; J gene: TRBJ2-2; CDR3 protein: CASRGPRVHTGELFF; CDR3 DNA: TGTGCCAGCCGGGGACCGAGAGTTCACACCGGGGAGCTGTTTTTT
D gene: NA; clone size: few; V gene: TRBV24-1; J gene: TRBJ2-1; CDR3 protein: CATSDLRGKGEHNEQFF; CDR3 DNA: TGTGCCACCAGTGATTTAAGGGGGAAAGGTGAGCACAATGAGCAGTTCTTC
D gene: TRBD1; clone size: NA; V gene: TRBV7-2; J gene: TRBJ2-7; CDR3 protein: CASRPGGAYEQYF; CDR3 DNA: TGTGCCAGCAGACCAGGGGGTGCCTACGAGCAGTACTTC
D gene: NA; clone size: NA; V gene: TRBV7-9; J gene: TRBJ1-1; CDR3 protein: CASSTAGNTEAFF; CDR3 DNA: TGTGCCAGCAGCACCGCTGGAAACACTGAAGCTTTCTTT
D gene: NA; clone size: NA; V gene: TRBV19; J gene: TRBJ2-1; CDR3 protein: CASSPRVGASYNEQFF; CDR3 DNA: TGTGCCAGTAGCCCTCGGGTCGGGGCCTCCTACAATGAGCAGTTCTTC
D gene: NA; clone size: NA; V gene: TRBV20-1; J gene: TRBJ1-1; CDR3 protein: CSAEGEFKTEAFF; CDR3 DNA: TGCAGTGCAGAGGGGGAGTTTAAGACTGAAGCTTTCTTT
D gene: TRBD1; clone size: few; V gene: TRBV11-2; J gene: TRBJ1-2; CDR3 protein: CASSFYPPGQVALNYGYTF; CDR3 DNA: TGTGCCAGCAGCTTTTATCCTCCGGGACAGGTCGCTTTGAACTATGGCTACACCTTC
D gene: TRBD2; clone size: NA; V gene: TRBV5-1; J gene: TRBJ2-5; CDR3 protein: CASSLGQLAGGQETQYF; CDR3 DNA: TGCGCCAGCAGCCTGGGCCAACTAGCGGGAGGTCAGGAGACCCAGTACTTC
D gene: TRBD2; clone size: once; V gene: TRBV4-3; J gene: TRBJ2-3; CDR3 protein: CASSHRGTSLGTQYF; CDR3 DNA: TGCGCCAGCAGCCACCGCGGGACTAGTCTTGGTACGCAGTATTTT
D gene: NA; clone size: NA; V gene: TRBV6-5; J gene: TRBJ2-7; CDR3 protein: CASSSGGLESYEQYF; CDR3 DNA: TGTGCCAGCAGTTCGGGTGGACTTGAATCCTACGAGCAGTACTTC
D gene: TRBD2; clone size: few; V gene: TRBV28; J gene: TRBJ2-7; CDR3 protein: CASSLTTSGSISGEQYF; CDR3 DNA: TGTGCCAGCAGTTTAACGACTAGCGGGAGCATTTCGGGCGAGCAGTACTTC
D gene: NA; clone size: NA; V gene: TRBV12-3/TRBV12-4; J gene: TRBJ2-1; CDR3 protein: CTSSLIHGPDGEQFF; CDR3 DNA: TGTACCAGCAGTTTAATACACGGGCCAGACGGTGAGCAGTTCTTC
D gene: TRBD2; clone size: few; V gene: TRBV27; J gene: TRBJ2-1; CDR3 protein: CASTFGPSGSNEQFF; CDR3 DNA: TGTGCCAGCACCTTTGGTCCTAGCGGGAGCAATGAGCAGTTCTTC
D gene: NA; clone size: few; V gene: TRBV6-5; J gene: TRBJ2-7; CDR3 protein: CASSYSYQVTYEQYF; CDR3 DNA: TGTGCCAGCAGTTACTCTTATCAGGTAACCTACGAGCAGTACTTC
D gene: NA; clone size: NA; V gene: TRBV9; J gene: TRBJ2-7; CDR3 protein: CASSDRSFYEQYF; CDR3 DNA: TGTGCCAGCAGCGATAGGAGTTTCTACGAGCAGTACTTC
D gene: TRBD1; clone size: NA; V gene: TRBV20-1; J gene: TRBJ1-5; CDR3 protein: CSAIPGTGFNQPQHF; CDR3 DNA: TGCAGTGCCATACCCGGGACAGGGTTCAATCAGCCCCAGCATTTT
D gene: NA; clone size: NA; V gene: TRBV20-1; J gene: TRBJ1-1; CDR3 protein: CSARERGDTEAFF; CDR3 DNA: TGCAGTGCTAGAGAGCGAGGGGACACTGAAGCTTTCTTT
D gene: NA; clone size: once; V gene: TRBV12-3/TRBV12-4; J gene: TRBJ1-1; CDR3 protein: CASSLFGLSEAFF; CDR3 DNA: TGTGCCAGCAGTTTGTTCGGTCTTTCTGAAGCTTTCTTT
D gene: NA; clone size: NA; V gene: TRBV20-1; J gene: TRBJ2-7; CDR3 protein: CSARATSEQYF; CDR3 DNA: TGCAGTGCTAGGGCGACTAGCGAGCAGTACTTC
D gene: NA; clone size: NA; V gene: TRBV7-3; J gene: TRBJ2-1; CDR3 protein: CANSSDPNYEQFF; CDR3 DNA: TGTGCCAACAGCTCAGACCCAAACTATGAGCAGTTCTTC
D gene: NA; clone size: NA; V gene: TRBV20-1; J gene: TRBJ1-6; CDR3 protein: CSARDNSSPLHF; CDR3 DNA: TGCAGTGCCCGGGATAACAGTTCACCCCTCCACTTT
D gene: NA; clone size: NA; V gene: TRBV7-2; J gene: TRBJ2-3; CDR3 protein: CASSLSWADTQYF; CDR3 DNA: TGTGCCAGCAGCTTATCTTGGGCAGATACGCAGTATTTT
D gene: NA; clone size: NA; V gene: TRBV11-1; J gene: TRBJ2-7; CDR3 protein: CASSLGGGRTAYEQYF; CDR3 DNA: TGTGCCAGCAGCTTAGGAGGGGGGCGGACCGCCTACGAGCAGTACTTC
D gene: TRBD1; clone size: few; V gene: TRBV7-9; J gene: TRBJ2-1; CDR3 protein: CASSLHGQGEDNEQFF; CDR3 DNA: TGTGCCAGCAGCCTCCACGGACAGGGAGAAGACAATGAGCAGTTCTTC
D gene: TRBD2; clone size: few; V gene: TRBV7-9; J gene: TRBJ2-5; CDR3 protein: CASNRLAGGKETQYF; CDR3 DNA: TGTGCCAGCAATCGACTAGCGGGAGGGAAGGAGACCCAGTACTTC
D gene: NA; clone size: NA; V gene: TRBV7-3; J gene: TRBJ1-1; CDR3 protein: CASSISARGDEAFF; CDR3 DNA: TGTGCCAGCAGCATATCCGCCAGGGGAGATGAAGCTTTCTTT
D gene: NA; clone size: NA; V gene: TRBV4-1; J gene: TRBJ1-4; CDR3 protein: CASRPTWVNATNEKLFF; CDR3 DNA: TGCGCCAGCAGACCGACTTGGGTCAATGCAACTAATGAAAAACTGTTTTTT
D gene: TRBD1; clone size: few; V gene: TRBV12-3/TRBV12-4; J gene: TRBJ1-1; CDR3 protein: CASRLQGDGRHTEAFF; CDR3 DNA: TGTGCCAGCAGGTTACAGGGGGATGGCCGTCACACTGAAGCTTTCTTT
D gene: NA; clone size: NA; V gene: TRBV9; J gene: TRBJ2-7; CDR3 protein: CASSVKGRPGPSYEQYF; CDR3 DNA: TGTGCCAGCAGCGTCAAGGGGCGGCCCGGACCCTCCTACGAGCAGTACTTC
D gene: TRBD2; clone size: NA; V gene: TRBV29-1; J gene: TRBJ2-7; CDR3 protein: CSVARLAGGSYEQYF; CDR3 DNA: TGCAGCGTGGCCCGACTAGCGGGAGGCTCGTACGAGCAGTACTTC
D gene: NA; clone size: NA; V gene: TRBV7-3; J gene: TRBJ2-1; CDR3 protein: CACSLTLRRSSYNEQFF; CDR3 DNA: TGTGCCTGCAGCTTAACCCTCCGACGGAGCTCCTACAATGAGCAGTTCTTC
D gene: NA; clone size: few; V gene: TRBV7-7; J gene: TRBJ2-1; CDR3 protein: CASSPPGQGGGDREDNEQFF; CDR3 DNA: TGTGCTAGCAGCCCGCCCGGACAGGGAGGGGGCGACAGGGAAGACAATGAGCAGTTCTTC
D gene: NA; clone size: NA; V gene: TRBV28; J gene: TRBJ2-1; CDR3 protein: CASSLVGGWENEQFF; CDR3 DNA: TGTGCCAGCAGTTTAGTAGGCGGGTGGGAGAATGAGCAGTTCTTC
D gene: NA; clone size: many; V gene: TRBV6-1; J gene: TRBJ2-1; CDR3 protein: CASLSVPSYNEQFF; CDR3 DNA: TGTGCCAGCCTGAGCGTGCCCTCCTACAATGAGCAGTTCTTC
D gene: TRBD2; clone size: NA; V gene: TRBV18; J gene: TRBJ2-1; CDR3 protein: CASSPGAGGYNEQFF; CDR3 DNA: TGTGCCAGCTCACCAGGCGCGGGAGGGTACAATGAGCAGTTCTTC
D gene: NA; clone size: NA; V gene: TRBV6-6; J gene: TRBJ1-2; CDR3 protein: CASSYSTGAGGYTF; CDR3 DNA: TGTGCCAGCAGTTACTCGACGGGGGCGGGTGGCTACACCTTC
D gene: TRBD1; clone size: NA; V gene: TRBV12-3/TRBV12-4; J gene: TRBJ1-2; CDR3 protein: CASSLGDRGAIGYTF; CDR3 DNA: TGTGCCAGCAGTTTGGGGGACAGGGGCGCGATAGGCTACACCTTC
D gene: TRBD1; clone size: NA; V gene: TRBV12-3/TRBV12-4; J gene: TRBJ1-6; CDR3 protein: CATQRGTVYNSPLHF; CDR3 DNA: TGTGCCACGCAAAGGGGGACAGTCTATAATTCACCCCTCCACTTT
D gene: NA; clone size: NA; V gene: TRBV28; J gene: TRBJ1-4; CDR3 protein: CASSPPTRGLPLFF; CDR3 DNA: TGTGCCAGCAGTCCTCCTACCAGGGGCCTCCCACTGTTTTTT
D gene: NA; clone size: NA; V gene: TRBV9; J gene: TRBJ2-1; CDR3 protein: CASRRGTDYNEQFF; CDR3 DNA: TGTGCCAGCAGGCGGGGGACAGACTACAATGAGCAGTTCTTC
D gene: TRBD2; clone size: NA; V gene: TRBV5-1; J gene: TRBJ2-3; CDR3 protein: CASSFKRDGSTDTQYF; CDR3 DNA: TGCGCCAGCAGCTTCAAGCGGGACGGAAGCACAGATACGCAGTATTTT
D gene: TRBD2; clone size: NA; V gene: TRBV7-9; J gene: TRBJ2-1; CDR3 protein: CASRFGTSGHFSYNEQFF; CDR3 DNA: TGTGCCAGCAGGTTCGGGACTAGCGGTCATTTCTCCTACAATGAGCAGTTCTTC
D gene: TRBD2; clone size: NA; V gene: TRBV20-1; J gene: TRBJ2-7; CDR3 protein: CSAREPTSGYEQYF; CDR3 DNA: TGCAGTGCTAGAGAACCAACTAGCGGCTACGAGCAGTACTTC
D gene: TRBD1; clone size: few; V gene: TRBV4-2; J gene: TRBJ2-7; CDR3 protein: CASSQHRDRVLEQYF; CDR3 DNA: TGTGCCAGCAGCCAACACCGGGACAGGGTTCTCGAGCAGTACTTC
D gene: NA; clone size: NA; V gene: TRBV12-5; J gene: TRBJ2-1; CDR3 protein: CASGSGGRERNEQFF; CDR3 DNA: TGTGCTAGTGGTTCCGGGGGGCGGGAGCGCAATGAGCAGTTCTTC